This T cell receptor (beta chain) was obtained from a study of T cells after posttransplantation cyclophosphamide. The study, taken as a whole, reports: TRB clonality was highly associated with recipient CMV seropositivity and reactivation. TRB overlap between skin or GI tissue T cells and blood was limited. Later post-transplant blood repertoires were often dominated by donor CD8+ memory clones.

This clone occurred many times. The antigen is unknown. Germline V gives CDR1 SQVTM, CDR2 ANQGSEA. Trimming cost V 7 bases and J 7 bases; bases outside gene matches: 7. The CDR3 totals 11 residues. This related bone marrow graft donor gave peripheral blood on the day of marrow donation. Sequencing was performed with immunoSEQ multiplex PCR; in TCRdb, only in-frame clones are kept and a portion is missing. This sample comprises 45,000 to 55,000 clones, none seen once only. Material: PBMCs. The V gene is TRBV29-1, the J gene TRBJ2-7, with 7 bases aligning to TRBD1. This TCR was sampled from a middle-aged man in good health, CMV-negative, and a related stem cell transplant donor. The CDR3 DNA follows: TGCAGCGGGGGACAGTTGGGAGAGCAGTACTTC. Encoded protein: CSGGQLGEQYF.